The 21 T cell receptor beta chains below were found in one sample sequenced in a study of spatial heterogeneity in lung cancer. The study, taken as a whole, reports: Counts of expanded intratumoral alpha and beta TCRs tracked tumor mutation counts.

Noted time point: sample taken at primary tumor resection. TCRdb analysed the 5' RACE reads with MiXCR anew, one entry per CDR3 protein. The sample includes about 10,000 distinct CDR3 sequences, about 7.8% of them seen just once. These receptors' targets are unknown. This sample comprised lung tumor tissue, obtained at surgery. The receptors were gathered from a male donor with early-stage non-small cell lung cancer.

This clonotype was detected many times. The V call is TRBV12-3 or TRBV12-4, the J call TRBJ2-1; 13 bases are a match to TRBD2. The CDR3 length is 15 residues. V shed 6 bases and J 7 bases; nucleotides not matched to a gene: 6. CDR3 amino acids: CASRPGLAGENEQFF. CDR3 coding DNA: TGTGCCAGCAGACCCGGACTAGCGGGAGAGAATGAGCAGTTCTTC.

This clonotype was observed at least ten times. Here the CDR3 DNA reads TGTGCCAGCAGCCAATGGGGACCCCCCAATGAGCAGTTCTTC. Its protein is CASSQWGPPNEQFF. This chain connects TRBV16 to TRBJ2-1, with D perhaps matching TRBD1 or TRBD2 (5 bases each). Between the trimmed V and J ends, which lost 1 base and 6 bases, there was a span of 10 bases. From germline, CDR1 is KGHSY and CDR2 FQNENV. There are 14 residues in the CDR3.

This clonotype was seen at least ten times. The rearrangement joins TRBV7-9 to TRBJ2-5, with TRBD1 as a possible D gene (6 bases). With 1 base removed from V and 4 bases from J, the gap between germline ends came to 16 bases. Germline values: CDR1 SEHNR, CDR2 FQNEAQ (reference sequence). This CDR3 comprises 16 residues. The CDR3 DNA is TGTGCCAGCAGCTTAGGCCAGGGGTCCCCTAGAGAGACCCAGTACTTC. It is translated as CASSLGQGSPRETQYF.

In this sample, this clonotype turned up a few times. The chain uses TRBV7-2 and TRBJ2-3; 11 bases match TRBD2. Trimming took 1 base from V and 4 from J; bases not matched to a gene: 4. Germline-derived CDR1 and CDR2 are SGHTA and FQGNSA. The CDR3 loop spans 16 amino acids. DNA of the CDR3: TGTGCCAGCAGCTTAGAGGGACTAGCGGTGGCAGATACGCAGTATTTT. It specifies CASSLEGLAVADTQYF.

The rearrangement joins TRBV10-3 to TRBJ2-5; 7 nucleotides match TRBD1. The J segment lost 5 bases and the V segment lost 0 bases, leaving 3 bases of the junction unmatched. Germline CDR1 reads ENHRY; CDR2 reads SYGVKD. The length of the CDR3 is 14 residues. CDR3 in amino acids: CAISESGTAETQYF. CDR3 DNA sequence: TGTGCCATCAGTGAGTCCGGGACAGCTGAGACCCAGTACTTC.

Relative to its sample, this clonotype is medium-sized. CDR3 protein: CASSLSSGGADEQFF. The CDR3 bases are TGCGCCAGCAGCTTGTCTAGCGGGGGGGCCGATGAGCAGTTCTTC. The V call is TRBV5-1, the J call TRBJ2-1, with TRBD2 matching over 12 bases. Germline CDR1 reads SGHRS; CDR2 reads YFSETQ. The CDR3 contains 15 residues. J gave up 8 bases and V 1 base, and 4 bases lay outside the gene matches. The variable domain in full, completed from reference TRBV5-1 and TRBJ2-1, reads KAGVTQTPRYLIKTRGQQVTLSCSPISGHRSVSWYQQTPGQGLQFLFEYFSETQRNKGNFPGRFSGRQFSNSRSEMNVSTLELGDSALYLCASSLSSGGADEQFFGPGTRLTVL.

This clonotype was seen many times. V usage is TRBV4-3 and J usage is TRBJ1-5, with unresolved D. With 1 base removed from V and 5 bases from J, the gap between germline ends came to 6 bases. Germline-derived CDR1 and CDR2 are LGHNA and YSLEER. The CDR3 sequence is 13 residues long. CDR3 in DNA: TGCGCCAGCAGCCAAGGAAGGGATCAGCCCCAGCATTTT. It encodes CASSQGRDQPQHF.

V usage is TRBV2 and J usage is TRBJ2-5; the D call may be TRBD1 or TRBD2 (5 bases each). Germline V gives CDR1 SNHLY, CDR2 FYNNEI. The V gene lost 3 bases and the J gene lost 7 bases, with 15 bases spanning the gap. This CDR3 contains 14 residues. This chain's CDR3 is CASSDTGQGGTQYF. CDR3 bases: TGTGCCAGCAGTGATACGGGGCAGGGCGGGACCCAGTACTTC. The entire variable domain, with the rest obtained from reference TRBV2 and TRBJ2-5, is as follows: EPEVTQTPSHQVTQMGQEVILRCVPISNHLYFYWYRQILGQKVEFLVSFYNNEISEKSEIFDDQFSVERPDGSNFTLKIRSTKLEDSAMYFCASSDTGQGGTQYFGPGTRLLVL.

This clonotype was counted ten times or more. The J gene is TRBJ2-5, the V gene TRBV18; unclear D gene. This CDR3 contains 12 residues. V was cut by 3 bases and J by 1 base, with 3 bases left in between. Germline V gene lookup returns CDR1 KGHSH and CDR2 LQKENI. CDR3 amino acids: CASSPGQETQYF. The CDR3 nucleotides are TGTGCCAGCTCACCTGGCCAAGAGACCCAGTACTTC. The entire variable domain, with the rest obtained from reference TRBV18 and TRBJ2-5, is as follows: NAGVMQNPRHLVRRRGQEARLRCSPMKGHSHVYWYRQLPEEGLKFMVYLQKENIIDESGMPKERFSAEFPKEGPSILRIQQVVRGDSAAYFCASSPGQETQYFGPGTRLLVL.

The sample holds many counts of this clonotype. The chain links TRBV10-3 to TRBJ2-1, with TRBD2 as a possible D gene (5 bases). The CDR3 spans 12 residues. V was trimmed by 6 bases and J by 8 bases, leaving 11 bases between them. Looked up from germline, CDR1 is ENHRY and CDR2 is SYGVKD. Here the CDR3 DNA reads TGTGCCATCAGGACCTCCGGGGATGAGCAGTTCTTC. Residues: CAIRTSGDEQFF.

This chain uses TRBV5-1 with TRBJ1-5; no reliable D call. V was pared by 4 bases and J by 3 bases, with 8 bases between. Per the germline V gene, CDR1 is SGHRS and CDR2 is YFSETQ. The CDR3 contains 13 residues. The CDR3: CASSEQPNQPQHF. The DNA of the CDR3 is TGCGCCAGCAGCGAACAGCCCAATCAGCCCCAGCATTTT.

This clonotype was seen many times. V is TRBV28 and J is TRBJ2-3, with 9 bases lining up with TRBD2. There are 15 residues in the CDR3. Germline V CDR1 and CDR2: MDHEN, SYDVKM. V dropped 6 bases and J dropped 0; count of bases not matched to a gene: 4. Written as DNA, the CDR3 is TGTGCCAGCAGCCTGAGCGGGAGGAGCACAGATACGCAGTATTTT. Its protein product is CASSLSGRSTDTQYF.

The rearrangement uses TRBV28 and TRBJ2-3; D could derive from TRBD1 or TRBD2 (5 bases each). There are 15 residues in the CDR3. The germline V gene has CDR1 MDHEN and CDR2 SYDVKM. The V end lost 2 bases, the J end lost 1 base, and 10 bases lay between the germline ends. CDR3 in DNA: TGTGCCAGCAGTTTACCGGGACGGCGCACAGATACGCAGTATTTT. It translates to CASSLPGRRTDTQYF. The complete variable domain, with remaining parts taken from reference TRBV28 and TRBJ2-3, reads DVKVTQSSRYLVKRTGEKVFLECVQDMDHENMFWYRQDPGLGLRLIYFSYDVKMKEKGDIPEGYSVSREKKERFSLILESASTNQTSMYLCASSLPGRRTDTQYFGPGTRLTVL.

This clonotype showed up many times. This chain uses TRBV5-5 with TRBJ2-2; D is ambiguous. Germline CDR1 reads SGHKS; CDR2 reads YYEKEE (reference sequence). The CDR3 consists of 12 residues. V gave up 6 bases and J gave up 2 bases, with 5 bases separating them. CDR3 sequence (DNA): TGTGCCAGCAACAAAAACACCGGGGAGCTGTTTTTT. Protein sequence: CASNKNTGELFF.

This clonotype was recorded a few times. The V gene is TRBV11-2, the J gene TRBJ2-3; D not certain. There are 14 residues in the CDR3. CDR1 is SGHAT and CDR2 is FQNNGV in the germline V gene. V was shortened by 5 bases and J by 4 bases, with 13 bases between the two germline ends. The CDR3, as DNA: TGTGCCAGCAGCCCCATTAATCCTCCAGATACGCAGTATTTT. Translated, it gives CASSPINPPDTQYF.

This clonotype was counted many times. V gene TRBV6-2 or TRBV6-3 combines with J gene TRBJ1-6; TRBD1 might be the D (6 bases). Per germline, CDR1 MNHEY and CDR2 SVGEGT. CDR3 length: 15 residues. V shed 6 bases and J shed 10 bases, with 19 bases lying between them. DNA for the CDR3: TGTGCCAGCAGCGCCGGGGGGGCCGGGGGATCACCCCTCCACTTT. As protein: CASSAGGAGGSPLHF.

This clonotype has ten or more counts. The chain uses TRBV18 and TRBJ1-1, with 7 bases fitting TRBD1. V trimming: 4 bases; J trimming: 0 bases; junction bases outside the gene matches: 2. Germline values: CDR1 KGHSH, CDR2 LQKENI. This CDR3 region has 14 residues. The CDR3 reads CASSQGAMNTEAFF. The DNA for the CDR3 is TGTGCCAGCTCACAGGGGGCGATGAACACTGAAGCTTTCTTT.

The V and J genes are TRBV7-2 and TRBJ2-2; a possible D gene is TRBD1 (6 bases). V was shortened by 5 bases and J by 2 bases, with 12 bases between the two germline ends. Germline V gene lookup returns CDR1 SGHTA and CDR2 FQGNSA. The CDR3 loop spans 15 amino acids. The CDR3 here is CASSEDRLNTGELFF. As DNA, the CDR3 is TGTGCCAGCAGCGAGGACAGACTCAACACCGGGGAGCTGTTTTTT.

Ten or more counts support this clonotype. The chain couples TRBV7-2 to TRBJ2-1; 9 nucleotides align to TRBD2. Germline trimming cut 5 bases from V and 6 bases from J; bases unmatched to any gene: 5. CDR1 is SGHTA and CDR2 is FQGNSA in the germline V gene. The CDR3 covers 14 residues. CDR3 residues: CASSASGRTNEQFF. The CDR3 coding sequence is TGTGCCAGCAGCGCAAGCGGGAGGACCAATGAGCAGTTCTTC.

This clonotype was seen repeatedly, ten times or more. The chain uses TRBV20-1 and TRBJ2-3; 7 nucleotides match TRBD1. Per the germline V gene, CDR1 is DFQATT and CDR2 is SNEGSKA (reference sequence). The CDR3 consists of 13 residues. With 7 bases clipped from V and 2 bases from J, the junction kept 6 bases outside the gene matches. Written as DNA, the CDR3 is TGCAGTGTCCCACAGGGGTCCACAGATACGCAGTATTTT. Translated, it gives CSVPQGSTDTQYF.

This clonotype was seen many times. The chain links TRBV28 to TRBJ1-5; possible D gene TRBD1, 5 bases. This CDR3 contains 14 residues. V gave up 3 bases and J gave up 4 bases, with 10 bases separating them. In germline, CDR1 is MDHEN, CDR2 SYDVKM. In DNA, the CDR3 is TGTGCCAGCAGTTTTGGGGGTTTTAATCAGCCCCAGCATTTT. Amino acid sequence: CASSFGGFNQPQHF.